This passage covers 14 T cell receptor beta chains from one sample sequenced in a study of blood T cell repertoires in COVID-19. Assay used: immunoSEQ multiplex PCR; TCRdb lists only in-frame clones, some missing. Here the sample spans around 140,000 clones, under 90% being singletons. Sample: PBMCs or T cells enriched from blood (not recorded which). The origin of the receptors is a middle-aged man in a cohort exposed to, infected with or recovered from COVID-19 (not recorded which).

V gene TRBV29-1 combines with J gene TRBJ2-1; the D is unclear. CDR3 length equals 13 residues. CDR1 is SQVTM and CDR2 is ANQGSEA in the germline V gene. The germline V and J ends were trimmed by 3 bases and 2 bases, with 8 bases remaining between them. The CDR3 reads CSVDGGAYNEQFF. The CDR3 nucleotides read TGCAGCGTTGATGGCGGTGCCTACAATGAGCAGTTCTTC.

J is TRBJ2-3 and V is TRBV9; TRBD2 matches 7 bases. V lost 0 bases, J lost 1 base, and 2 bases stayed unmatched. The CDR3 loop spans 15 amino acids. Germline CDR1 SGDLS, CDR2 YYNGEE. The DNA of the CDR3 is TGTGCCAGCAGCGTAGGCCTAGCGGGCACAGATACGCAGTATTTT. This codes for CASSVGLAGTDTQYF.

V gene TRBV2 combines with J gene TRBJ2-7; 10 bases map to TRBD1. CDR1 and CDR2 from the germline V gene are SNHLY and FYNNEI. This CDR3 has 13 amino acids. V was pared by 4 bases and J by 12 bases, with 9 bases of the junction left unmatched. The CDR3 DNA reads as TGTGCCAGCAGTGGGACAGGGGGGGCTTTTAGGTACTTC. Protein sequence: CASSGTGGAFRYF.

The chain has TRBV18 and TRBJ1-4, with 7 bases lining up with TRBD1. This CDR3 comprises 15 residues. Germline loops: CDR1 KGHSH, CDR2 LQKENI. Trimming at V came to 3 bases and at J to 4 bases, leaving 5 bases not matched to a gene. The CDR3 DNA reads as TGTGCCAGCTCACCCCGGACAGGAAATAATGAAAAACTGTTTTTT. Translating gives CASSPRTGNNEKLFF.

The chain has TRBV12-3 or TRBV12-4 and TRBJ1-6; D not certain. The CDR3 contains 12 residues. V was cut by 3 bases and J by 11 bases, with 8 bases left in between. The CDR3 reads CASSFTGPPLHF. The CDR3 bases are TGTGCCAGCAGTTTTACGGGTCCACCCCTCCACTTT.

Notes on this clone: Other DNA sequences within the sample encode an identical CDR3. The chain has TRBV5-1 and TRBJ2-7; 10 bases map to TRBD2. CDR1 and CDR2 from the germline V gene are SGHRS and YFSETQ. The J segment lost 5 bases and the V segment lost 0 bases, leaving 5 bases of the junction unmatched. CDR3 size: 15 residues. The CDR3 bases are TGCGCCAGCAGCTTGGGCCTAGCGGGAGTCCACGAGCAGTACTTC. This codes for CASSLGLAGVHEQYF.

This CDR3 reads CASLGINTEAFF. DNA of the CDR3: TGTGCCAGCCTCGGGATTAACACTGAAGCTTTCTTT. The chain links TRBV7-9 to TRBJ1-1; D gene uncertain. This CDR3 comprises 12 residues. The germline gives CDR1 SEHNR, CDR2 FQNEAQ (reference sequence). The V gene lost 8 bases and the J gene lost 2 bases, with 9 bases spanning the gap. Complete variable domain (other parts from reference TRBV7-9 and TRBJ1-1): DTGVSQNPRHKITKRGQNVTFRCDPISEHNRLYWYRQTLGQGPEFLTYFQNEAQLEKSRLLSDRFSAERPKGSFSTLEIQRTEQGDSAMYLCASLGINTEAFFGQGTRLTVV.

The chain couples TRBV18 to TRBJ1-1; possibly TRBD1 for D (5 bases). The CDR3 has 13 residues. Germline values: CDR1 KGHSH, CDR2 LQKENI. Trimming removed 7 bases at V and 2 bases at J, with 11 bases between. The CDR3 sequence: CASWTGGNTEAFF. The DNA for the CDR3 is TGTGCCAGCTGGACGGGGGGTAACACTGAAGCTTTCTTT.

In its sample, this clone was seen once. This chain connects TRBV6-5 to TRBJ1-2; no clear D gene. Per the germline V gene, CDR1 is MNHEY and CDR2 is SVGAGI. The CDR3 length is 15 residues. Trimming took off 6 bases at V and 5 bases at J, with 19 bases between the two ends. CDR3 sequence (DNA): TGTGCCAGCAGACCCAACCCGACTCAGCAGTATGGCTACACCTTC. Its translation: CASRPNPTQQYGYTF.

This clone has only a few counts. The rearrangement uses TRBV12-1 and TRBJ1-2; no check of the table's D call, TRBD1, against the DNA was made. TRBV12-1 is assigned pseudogene status. This CDR3 region has 15 residues. CDR3 nucleotides: TGTGCCAGCAGCGTAACCCGACATTCTAACTATGGCTACACCTTC. Its protein is CASSVTRHSNYGYTF.

The V and J genes are TRBV19 and TRBJ2-5; D gene unclear. The CDR3 is made up of 14 amino acids. Deletions cut 5 bases from V and 0 bases from J, with 10 bases between. Per the germline V gene, CDR1 is LNHDA and CDR2 is SQIVND (reference sequence). CDR3 in DNA: TGTGCCAGTAGTCCGGCAGGCTACCAAGAGACCCAGTACTTC. It translates to CASSPAGYQETQYF.

The chain combines TRBV6-2 or TRBV6-3 with TRBJ1-1; TRBD1 aligns across 7 bases. The V segment lost 5 bases and the J segment 2 bases; nucleotides outside the gene matches: 2. The CDR3 runs 13 residues. The germline gives CDR1 MNHEY, CDR2 SVGEGT. CDR3 in amino acids: CASSHRGNTEAFF. CDR3 in DNA: TGTGCCAGCAGTCACAGGGGAAACACTGAAGCTTTCTTT.

The chain combines TRBV5-1 with TRBJ1-1; D gene uncertain. Germline V CDR1 and CDR2: SGHRS, YFSETQ. CDR3 length equals 15 residues. The V end was cut by 0 bases, the J end by 0 bases, with 9 bases between. In nucleotides, the CDR3 is TGCGCCAGCAGCTTGGTTTCGGGAATGAACACTGAAGCTTTCTTT. Its translation: CASSLVSGMNTEAFF. The full variable domain, rest sourced from reference TRBV5-1 and TRBJ1-1, is KAGVTQTPRYLIKTRGQQVTLSCSPISGHRSVSWYQQTPGQGLQFLFEYFSETQRNKGNFPGRFSGRQFSNSRSEMNVSTLELGDSALYLCASSLVSGMNTEAFFGQGTRLTVV.

CDR3 in amino acids: CASSQATGISQPQHF. The CDR3, as DNA: TGTGCCAGCAGCCAAGCCACAGGGATCAGTCAGCCCCAGCATTTT. The genes are TRBV7-2 and TRBJ1-5; TRBD1 is a possible D gene (6 bases). The CDR3 runs 15 residues. V lost 5 bases and J 6 bases, leaving 17 bases between the germline ends. Germline V lookup: CDR1 SGHTA, CDR2 FQGNSA.